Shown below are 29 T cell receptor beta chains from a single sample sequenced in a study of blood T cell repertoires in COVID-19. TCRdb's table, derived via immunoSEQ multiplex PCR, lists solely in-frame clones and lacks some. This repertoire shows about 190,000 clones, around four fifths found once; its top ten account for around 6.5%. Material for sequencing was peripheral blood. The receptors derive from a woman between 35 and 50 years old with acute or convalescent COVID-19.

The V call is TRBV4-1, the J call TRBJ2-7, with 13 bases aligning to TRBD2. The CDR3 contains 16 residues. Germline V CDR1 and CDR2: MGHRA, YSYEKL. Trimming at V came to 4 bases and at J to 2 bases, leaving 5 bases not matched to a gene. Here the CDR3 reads CASSRSLAGGTYEQYF. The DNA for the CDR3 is TGCGCCAGCAGCCGATCACTAGCGGGAGGGACCTACGAGCAGTACTTC.

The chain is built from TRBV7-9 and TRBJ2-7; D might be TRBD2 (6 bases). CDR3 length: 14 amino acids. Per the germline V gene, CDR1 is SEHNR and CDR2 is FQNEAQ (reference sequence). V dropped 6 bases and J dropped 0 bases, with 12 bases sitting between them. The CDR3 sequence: CASSGTQSSYEQYF. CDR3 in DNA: TGTGCCAGCAGTGGGACTCAAAGCTCCTACGAGCAGTACTTC.

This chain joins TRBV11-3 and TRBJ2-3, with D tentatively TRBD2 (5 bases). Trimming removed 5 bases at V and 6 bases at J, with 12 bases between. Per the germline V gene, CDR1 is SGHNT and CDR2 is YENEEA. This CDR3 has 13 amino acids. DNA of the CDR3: TGTGCCAGCAGCCCCCCGGGCGGGGATACGCAGTATTTT. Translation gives CASSPPGGDTQYF.

CDR3 loop: CASSYSKAGSYNEQFF. In DNA form, the CDR3 reads TGTGCCAGCAGTTACTCGAAAGCAGGCTCCTACAATGAGCAGTTCTTC. The chain joins TRBV6-2 or TRBV6-3 to TRBJ2-1; no firm D call. CDR3 length: 16 residues. Germline CDR1 MNHEY, CDR2 SVGEGT. Trimming shortened V by 0 bases and J by 0 bases, and 9 bases separated the two germline ends.

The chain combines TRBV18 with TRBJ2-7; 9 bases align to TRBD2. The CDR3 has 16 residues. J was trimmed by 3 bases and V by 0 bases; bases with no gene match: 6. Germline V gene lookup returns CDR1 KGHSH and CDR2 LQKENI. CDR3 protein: CASSPPMAGGVYEQYF. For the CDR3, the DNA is TGTGCCAGCTCACCACCGATGGCGGGGGGGGTCTACGAGCAGTACTTC.

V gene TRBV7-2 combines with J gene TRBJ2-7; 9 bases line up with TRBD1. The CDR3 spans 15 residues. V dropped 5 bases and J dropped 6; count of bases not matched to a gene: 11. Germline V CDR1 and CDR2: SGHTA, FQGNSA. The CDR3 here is CASSLGGTGLPEQYF. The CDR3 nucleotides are TGTGCCAGCAGCCTTGGGGGGACAGGGTTGCCCGAGCAGTACTTC.

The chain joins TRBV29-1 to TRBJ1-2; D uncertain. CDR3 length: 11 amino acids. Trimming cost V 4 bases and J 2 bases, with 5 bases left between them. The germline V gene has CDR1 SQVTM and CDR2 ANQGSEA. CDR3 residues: CSVVLNYGYTF. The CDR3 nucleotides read TGCAGCGTTGTCCTCAACTATGGCTACACCTTC.

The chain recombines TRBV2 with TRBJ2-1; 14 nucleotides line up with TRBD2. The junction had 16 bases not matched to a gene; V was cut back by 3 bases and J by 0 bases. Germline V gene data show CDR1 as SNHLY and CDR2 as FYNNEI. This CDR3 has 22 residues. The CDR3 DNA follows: TGTGCCAGCAGTGATCACCAACTTCGGACTAGCGGGGGGATAGGCTCCTACAATGAGCAGTTCTTC. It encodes CASSDHQLRTSGGIGSYNEQFF.

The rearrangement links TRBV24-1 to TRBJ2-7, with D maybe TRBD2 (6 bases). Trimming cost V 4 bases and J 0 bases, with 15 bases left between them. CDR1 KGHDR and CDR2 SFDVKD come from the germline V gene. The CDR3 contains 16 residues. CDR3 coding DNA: TGTGCCACCAGTGACCCAGGCGGGACCAACTCCTACGAGCAGTACTTC. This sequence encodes CATSDPGGTNSYEQYF.

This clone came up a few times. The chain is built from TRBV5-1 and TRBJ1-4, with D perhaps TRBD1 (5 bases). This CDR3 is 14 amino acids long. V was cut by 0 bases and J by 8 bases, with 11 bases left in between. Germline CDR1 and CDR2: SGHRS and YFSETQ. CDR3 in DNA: TGCGCCAGCAGCTTGGTAGGGGCAGAGGAAAAACTGTTTTTT. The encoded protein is CASSLVGAEEKLFF.

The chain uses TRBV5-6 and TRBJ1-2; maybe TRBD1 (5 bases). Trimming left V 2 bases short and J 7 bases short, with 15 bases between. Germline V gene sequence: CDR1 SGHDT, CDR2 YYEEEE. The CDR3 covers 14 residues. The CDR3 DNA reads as TGTGCCAGCAGCTTAATTCAAGGGGCTGGTGGCTACACCTTC. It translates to CASSLIQGAGGYTF.

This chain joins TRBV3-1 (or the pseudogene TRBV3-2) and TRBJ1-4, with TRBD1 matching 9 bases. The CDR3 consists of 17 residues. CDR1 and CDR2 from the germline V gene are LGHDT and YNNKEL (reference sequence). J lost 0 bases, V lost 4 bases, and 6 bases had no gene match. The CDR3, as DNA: TGTGCCAGCAGCCCACAGACAGGGGGAGCAACTAATGAAAAACTGTTTTTT. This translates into CASSPQTGGATNEKLFF.

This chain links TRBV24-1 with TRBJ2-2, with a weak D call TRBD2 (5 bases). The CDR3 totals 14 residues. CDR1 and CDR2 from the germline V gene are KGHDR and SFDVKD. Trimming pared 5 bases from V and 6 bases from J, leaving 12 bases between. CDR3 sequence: CATSGAPGSGELFF. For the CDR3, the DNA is TGTGCCACCAGTGGTGCCCCGGGGTCCGGGGAGCTGTTTTTT.

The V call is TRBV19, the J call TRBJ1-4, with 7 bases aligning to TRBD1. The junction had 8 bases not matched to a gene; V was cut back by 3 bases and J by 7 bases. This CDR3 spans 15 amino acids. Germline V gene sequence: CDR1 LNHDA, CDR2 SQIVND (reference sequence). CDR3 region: CASSIGGTDGEKLFF. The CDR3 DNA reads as TGTGCCAGTAGTATTGGGGGGACAGACGGTGAAAAACTGTTTTTT.

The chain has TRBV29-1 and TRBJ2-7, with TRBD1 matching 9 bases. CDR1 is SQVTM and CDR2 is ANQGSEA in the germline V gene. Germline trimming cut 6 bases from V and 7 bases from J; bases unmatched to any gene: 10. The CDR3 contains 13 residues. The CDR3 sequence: CSVTRGTGYEQYF. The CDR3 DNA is TGCAGCGTGACCCGGGGGACAGGGTATGAGCAGTACTTC.

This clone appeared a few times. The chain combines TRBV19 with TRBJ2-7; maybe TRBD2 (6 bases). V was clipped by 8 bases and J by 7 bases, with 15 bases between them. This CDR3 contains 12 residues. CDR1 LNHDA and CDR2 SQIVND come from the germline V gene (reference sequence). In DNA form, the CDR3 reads TGTGCCAGTTCTGGGGCCCGGGGGGAGCAGTACTTC. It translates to CASSGARGEQYF.

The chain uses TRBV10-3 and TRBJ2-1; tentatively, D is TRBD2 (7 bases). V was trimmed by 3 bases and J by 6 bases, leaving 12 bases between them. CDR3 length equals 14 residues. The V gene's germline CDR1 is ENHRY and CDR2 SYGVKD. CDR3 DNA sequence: TGTGCCATCAGTGAAGGGGGGGGATCCAATGAGCAGTTCTTC. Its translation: CAISEGGGSNEQFF.

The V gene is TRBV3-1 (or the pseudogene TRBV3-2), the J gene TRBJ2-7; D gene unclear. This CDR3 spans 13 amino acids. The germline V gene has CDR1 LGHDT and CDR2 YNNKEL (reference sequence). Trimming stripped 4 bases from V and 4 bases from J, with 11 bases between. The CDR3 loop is CASSPSTDYEQYF. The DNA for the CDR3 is TGTGCCAGCAGCCCCTCGACTGATTACGAGCAGTACTTC.

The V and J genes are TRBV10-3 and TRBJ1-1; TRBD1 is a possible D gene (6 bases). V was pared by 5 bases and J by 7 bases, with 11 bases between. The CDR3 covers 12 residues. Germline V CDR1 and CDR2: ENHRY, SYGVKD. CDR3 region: CAISRQADEAFF. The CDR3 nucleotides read TGTGCCATCAGTCGACAGGCCGATGAAGCTTTCTTT.

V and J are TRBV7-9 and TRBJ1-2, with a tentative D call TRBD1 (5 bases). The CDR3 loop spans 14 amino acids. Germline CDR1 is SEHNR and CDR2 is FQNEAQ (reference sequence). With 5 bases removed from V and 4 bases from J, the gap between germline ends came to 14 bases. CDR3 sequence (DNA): TGTGCCAGCAGCCTCGGGGGACTTTCCTATGGCTACACCTTC. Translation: CASSLGGLSYGYTF.

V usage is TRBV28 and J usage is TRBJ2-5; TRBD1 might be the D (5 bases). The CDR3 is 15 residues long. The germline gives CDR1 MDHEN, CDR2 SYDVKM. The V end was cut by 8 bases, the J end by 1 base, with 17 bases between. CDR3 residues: CASGAVPVLQETQYF. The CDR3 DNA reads TGTGCCAGCGGGGCTGTTCCTGTCCTCCAAGAGACCCAGTACTTC.

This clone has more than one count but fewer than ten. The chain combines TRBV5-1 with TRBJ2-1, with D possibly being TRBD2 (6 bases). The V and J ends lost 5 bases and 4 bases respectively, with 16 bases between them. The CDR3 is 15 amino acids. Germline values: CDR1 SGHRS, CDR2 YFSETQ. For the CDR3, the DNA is TGCGCCAGCAGGTTAGCGGCAGACGGATACAATGAGCAGTTCTTC. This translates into CASRLAADGYNEQFF. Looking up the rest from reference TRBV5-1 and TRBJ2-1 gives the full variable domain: KAGVTQTPRYLIKTRGQQVTLSCSPISGHRSVSWYQQTPGQGLQFLFEYFSETQRNKGNFPGRFSGRQFSNSRSEMNVSTLELGDSALYLCASRLAADGYNEQFFGPGTRLTVL.

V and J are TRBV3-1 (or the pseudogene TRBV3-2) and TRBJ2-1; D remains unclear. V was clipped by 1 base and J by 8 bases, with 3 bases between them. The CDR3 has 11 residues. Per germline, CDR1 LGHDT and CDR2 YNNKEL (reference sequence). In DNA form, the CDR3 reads TGTGCCAGCAGCCAAGCGGATGAGCAGTTCTTC. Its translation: CASSQADEQFF.

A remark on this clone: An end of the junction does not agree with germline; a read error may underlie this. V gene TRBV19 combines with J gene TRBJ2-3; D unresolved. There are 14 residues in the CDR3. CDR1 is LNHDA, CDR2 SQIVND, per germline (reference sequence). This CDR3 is CACSATLPTDTQYF. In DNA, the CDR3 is TGTGCCTGTAGTGCCACACTACCTACAGATACGCAGTATTTT.

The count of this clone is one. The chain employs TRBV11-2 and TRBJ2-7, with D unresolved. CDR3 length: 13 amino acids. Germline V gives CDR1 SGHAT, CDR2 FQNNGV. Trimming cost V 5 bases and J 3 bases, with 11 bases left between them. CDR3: CASSLTRNYEQYF. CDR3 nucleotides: TGTGCCAGCAGCCTGACACGCAACTACGAGCAGTACTTC.

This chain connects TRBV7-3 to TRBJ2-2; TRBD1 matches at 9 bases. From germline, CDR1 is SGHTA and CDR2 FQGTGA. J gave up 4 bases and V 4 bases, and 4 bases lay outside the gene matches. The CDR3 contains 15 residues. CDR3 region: CASSWGTGITGELFF. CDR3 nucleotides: TGTGCCAGCAGCTGGGGGACAGGGATCACCGGGGAGCTGTTTTTT.

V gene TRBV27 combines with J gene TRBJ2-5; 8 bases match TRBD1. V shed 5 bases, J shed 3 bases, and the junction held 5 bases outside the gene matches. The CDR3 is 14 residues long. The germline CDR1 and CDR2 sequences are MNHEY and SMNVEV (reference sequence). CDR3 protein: CASSRSGGEETQYF. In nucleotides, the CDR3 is TGTGCCAGCAGTCGATCAGGGGGCGAAGAGACCCAGTACTTC.

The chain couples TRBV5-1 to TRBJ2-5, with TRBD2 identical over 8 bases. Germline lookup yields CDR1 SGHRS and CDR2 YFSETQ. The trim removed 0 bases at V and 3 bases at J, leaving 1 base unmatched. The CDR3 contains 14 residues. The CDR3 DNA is TGCGCCAGCAGCTTGGGTAGCGGGAAAGAGACCCAGTACTTC. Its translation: CASSLGSGKETQYF.

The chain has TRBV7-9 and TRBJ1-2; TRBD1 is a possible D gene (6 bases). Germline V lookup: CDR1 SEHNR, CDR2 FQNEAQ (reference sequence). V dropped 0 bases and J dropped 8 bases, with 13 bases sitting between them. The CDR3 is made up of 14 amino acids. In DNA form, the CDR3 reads TGTGCCAGCAGCTTAGCCGGGACACCCAGCGGCTACACCTTC. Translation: CASSLAGTPSGYTF. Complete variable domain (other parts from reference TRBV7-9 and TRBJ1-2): DTGVSQNPRHKITKRGQNVTFRCDPISEHNRLYWYRQTLGQGPEFLTYFQNEAQLEKSRLLSDRFSAERPKGSFSTLEIQRTEQGDSAMYLCASSLAGTPSGYTFGSGTRLTVV.